Below, one T cell receptor (beta chain) is given with its context. Its antigen is unidentified. The sample comes from a study of siplizumab effects on memory and regulatory T cells. Overall study findings and caveats: Mean Treg-derived proportions of mappable alloreactive CD4+ clones were less than 75% for siplizumab and 25% to 30% for controls.

The study assayed some 110,000 TCR templates per sample. Sequenced by immunoSEQ multiplex PCR; TCRdb stores in-frame clones only, minus some. In the table there are around 100,000 clones, approximately 92% of which are singletons. The TCR originated in a human donor in good health. Some clones in this sample may be carry-over from other donors' samples. Material for sequencing was CD4+ T cells sorted from blood.

CDR3 DNA: TGCAGCGTGGGAGACAGGGCGGGGGACTATGGCTACACCTTC. This translates into CSVGDRAGDYGYTF. The chain is built from TRBV29-1 and TRBJ1-2, with 7 bases matching TRBD1. Germline lookup yields CDR1 SQVTM and CDR2 ANQGSEA. There are 14 residues in the CDR3. V lost 6 bases, J lost 3 bases, and 10 bases stayed unmatched.